The 8 T cell receptor beta chains below come from one sample, sequenced in a study of shared clonotypes between healthy human individuals. CD45RO negativity and positive selection for CCR7 defined naive CD8 cells, a population that excluded terminally differentiated effector memory CD45RA+ cells. Clones were sequenced by immunoSEQ multiplex PCR, and TCRdb holds only the in-frame ones, with some missing. The data show about 870,000 clones, nearly 95% seen once. Sequenced input: naive CD8+ T cells sorted from blood. These receptors came from a man aged 25-45 years in good health.

The chain recombines TRBV5-4 with TRBJ2-2, with D perhaps matching TRBD2 (5 bases). Per the germline V gene, CDR1 is SGHNT and CDR2 is YYREEE (reference sequence). The CDR3 has 16 amino acids. V dropped 4 bases and J dropped 6 bases, with 19 bases sitting between them. The CDR3 DNA is TGTGCCAGCAGCGGAACAGTGTTTACGGAGGCCGGGGAGCTGTTTTTT. Its protein is CASSGTVFTEAGELFF.

For the CDR3, the DNA is TGTGCCAGCAGCCCCGCGGCCGGGGATCCTCCCTCCTACGAGCAGTACTTC. It translates to CASSPAAGDPPSYEQYF. The gene calls are TRBV7-9 and TRBJ2-7, with a possible D match to TRBD2 (5 bases). This CDR3 spans 17 amino acids. Trimming removed 5 bases at V and 0 bases at J, with 20 bases between. In germline, CDR1 is SEHNR, CDR2 FQNEAQ (reference sequence). The full variable domain, in which reference TRBV7-9 and TRBJ2-7 provide the parts outside the CDR3, is DTGVSQNPRHKITKRGQNVTFRCDPISEHNRLYWYRQTLGQGPEFLTYFQNEAQLEKSRLLSDRFSAERPKGSFSTLEIQRTEQGDSAMYLCASSPAAGDPPSYEQYFGPGTRLTVT.

V and J are TRBV6-5 and TRBJ2-7; tentatively, D is TRBD2 (6 bases). The CDR3 extends over 13 amino acids. In germline, CDR1 is MNHEY, CDR2 SVGAGI. V was trimmed by 4 bases and J by 4 bases, leaving 11 bases between them. The CDR3 DNA sequence: TGTGCCAGCAGTTCGGTAGCGGCGTACGAGCAGTACTTC. Translation: CASSSVAAYEQYF.

The chain joins TRBV5-1 to TRBJ2-7; 9 nucleotides match TRBD1. Germline assignment: CDR1 SGHRS and CDR2 YFSETQ. The length of the CDR3 is 13 residues. The J segment lost 11 bases and the V segment lost 3 bases, leaving 9 bases of the junction unmatched. CDR3 nucleotide sequence: TGCGCCAGCAGCTGGGACAGGGCCTCGGGAAAGTACTTC. This codes for CASSWDRASGKYF. Using reference TRBV5-1 and TRBJ2-7 for the parts outside the CDR3, the full variable domain is KAGVTQTPRYLIKTRGQQVTLSCSPISGHRSVSWYQQTPGQGLQFLFEYFSETQRNKGNFPGRFSGRQFSNSRSEMNVSTLELGDSALYLCASSWDRASGKYFGPGTRLTVT.

This chain links TRBV9 with TRBJ2-3; D remains unclear. The V gene lost 0 bases and the J gene lost 2 bases, with 7 bases spanning the gap. The V gene's germline CDR1 is SGDLS and CDR2 YYNGEE. This CDR3 has 14 amino acids. The CDR3 sequence: CASSVGLLTDTQYF. CDR3 nucleotide sequence: TGTGCCAGCAGCGTAGGTCTTCTCACAGATACGCAGTATTTT.

A single count supports this clone. The chain uses TRBV4-3 and TRBJ2-2; a weak D match, TRBD2 (6 bases). This CDR3 contains 17 residues. CDR1 and CDR2 from the germline V gene are LGHNA and YSLEER. V was trimmed by 0 bases and J by 0 bases, leaving 11 bases between them. In DNA, the CDR3 is TGCGCCAGCAGCCAAGATGGAACGGGGGCGAACACCGGGGAGCTGTTTTTT. Translating it yields CASSQDGTGANTGELFF.

The chain has TRBV7-9 and TRBJ2-2; D uncertain. CDR3 size: 18 residues. Trimming took off 2 bases at V and 2 bases at J, with 18 bases between the two ends. In germline, CDR1 is SEHNR, CDR2 FQNEAQ (reference sequence). This chain's CDR3 is CASSLLKGRTTNTGELFF. DNA for the CDR3: TGTGCCAGCAGCTTACTTAAGGGAAGGACGACAAACACCGGGGAGCTGTTTTTT.

This chain connects TRBV10-1 to TRBJ2-6; perhaps TRBD1 as D (6 bases). Between the trimmed V and J ends, which lost 11 bases and 0 bases, there was a span of 14 bases. The CDR3 length is 15 residues. CDR1 WNHNN and CDR2 SYGVQD come from the germline V gene (reference sequence). This CDR3 is CAPRTVPSGANVLTF. CDR3 in DNA: TGCGCCCCCCGGACAGTCCCCTCTGGGGCCAACGTCCTGACTTTC.